The clone carrying this T cell receptor beta chain was seen repeatedly, ten times or more. Its antigen is as yet unknown. TCRbeta library construction was performed incorporating unique molecular identifiers. One entry per CDR3 protein results from TCRdb running MiXCR on the PCR reads. The sample lists 300,000 or so distinct CDR3 sequences, 23% occurring once. This specimen comes from a study of T-cell reconstitution after alpha-beta-depleted transplantation in children. Study results and caveats: Roughly two months post-transplant, alpha-beta T cells reportedly originated from several hundred graft clones that had expanded.

Trimming stripped 6 bases from V and 1 base from J, with 4 bases between. The germline CDR1 and CDR2 sequences are SNHLY and FYNNEI. The CDR3 is made up of 13 amino acids. V and J are TRBV2 and TRBJ2-6, with D unresolved. The source of this sequence is a male patient younger than 18 who had a stem cell transplant for acute lymphoblastic leukemia, so the T cells may come from the graft donor. The material was PBMCs, mostly from graft donor cells, obtained 180 days after TCRalphabeta/CD19-depleted stem cell transplant. CDR3 nucleotide sequence: TGTGCCAGCAGCGTATCTGGGGCCAACGTCCTGACTTTC. Translating gives CASSVSGANVLTF.